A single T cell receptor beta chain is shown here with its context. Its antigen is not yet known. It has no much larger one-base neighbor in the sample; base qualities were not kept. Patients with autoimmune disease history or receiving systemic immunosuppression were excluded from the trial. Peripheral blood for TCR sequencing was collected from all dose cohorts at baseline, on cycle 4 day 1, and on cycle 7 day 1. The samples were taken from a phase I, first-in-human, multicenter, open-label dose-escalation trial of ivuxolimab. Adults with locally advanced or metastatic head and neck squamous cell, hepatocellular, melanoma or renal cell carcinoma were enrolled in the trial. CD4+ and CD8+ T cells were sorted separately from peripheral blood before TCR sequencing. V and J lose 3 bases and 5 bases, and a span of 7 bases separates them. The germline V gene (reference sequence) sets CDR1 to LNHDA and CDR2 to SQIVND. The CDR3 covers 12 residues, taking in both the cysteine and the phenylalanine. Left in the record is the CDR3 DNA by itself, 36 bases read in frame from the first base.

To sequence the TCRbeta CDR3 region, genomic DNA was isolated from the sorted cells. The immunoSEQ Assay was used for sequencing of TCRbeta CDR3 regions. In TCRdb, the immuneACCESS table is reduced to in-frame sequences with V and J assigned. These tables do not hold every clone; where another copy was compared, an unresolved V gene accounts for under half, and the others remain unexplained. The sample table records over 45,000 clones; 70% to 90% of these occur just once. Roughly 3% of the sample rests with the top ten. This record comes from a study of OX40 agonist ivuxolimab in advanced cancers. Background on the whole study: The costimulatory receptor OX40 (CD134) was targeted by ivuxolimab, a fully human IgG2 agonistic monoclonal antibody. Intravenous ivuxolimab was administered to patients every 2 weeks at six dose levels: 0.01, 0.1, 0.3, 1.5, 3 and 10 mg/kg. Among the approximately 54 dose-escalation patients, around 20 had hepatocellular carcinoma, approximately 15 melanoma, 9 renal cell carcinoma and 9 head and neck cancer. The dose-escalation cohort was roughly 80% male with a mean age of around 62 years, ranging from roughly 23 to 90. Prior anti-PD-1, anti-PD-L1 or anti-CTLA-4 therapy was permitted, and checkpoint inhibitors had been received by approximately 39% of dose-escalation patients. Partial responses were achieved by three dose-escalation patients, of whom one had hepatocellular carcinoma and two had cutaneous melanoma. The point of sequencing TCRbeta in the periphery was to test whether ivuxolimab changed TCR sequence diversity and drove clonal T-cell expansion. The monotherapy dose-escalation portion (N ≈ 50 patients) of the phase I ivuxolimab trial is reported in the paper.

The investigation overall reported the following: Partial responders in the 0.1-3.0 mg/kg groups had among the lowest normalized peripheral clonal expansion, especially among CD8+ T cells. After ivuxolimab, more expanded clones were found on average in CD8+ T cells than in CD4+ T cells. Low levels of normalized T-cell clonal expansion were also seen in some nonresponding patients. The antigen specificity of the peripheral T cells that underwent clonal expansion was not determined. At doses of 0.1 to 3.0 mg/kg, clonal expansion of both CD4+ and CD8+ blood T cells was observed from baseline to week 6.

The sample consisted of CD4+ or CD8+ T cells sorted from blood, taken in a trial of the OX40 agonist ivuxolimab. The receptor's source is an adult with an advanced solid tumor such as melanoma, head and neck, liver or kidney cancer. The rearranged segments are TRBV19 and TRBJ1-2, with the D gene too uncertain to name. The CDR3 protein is CASSILEYGYTF. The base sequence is TGTGCCAGTAGTATCCTTGAATATGGCTACACCTTC. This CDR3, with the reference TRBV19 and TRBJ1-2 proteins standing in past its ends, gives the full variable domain DGGITQSPKYLFRKEGQNVTLSCEQNLNHDAMYWYRQDPGQGLRLIYYSQIVNDFQKGDIAEGYSVSREKKESFPLTVTSAQKNPTAFYLCASSILEYGYTFGSGTRLTVV.